This T cell receptor beta chain was identified in a study of blood T cell repertoires in COVID-19. Study details: The cDNA or gDNA used as material had been derived from T cells, B-cell-depleted T cells, or PBMCs.

The data were produced by immunoSEQ multiplex PCR, yet TCRdb's version contains in-frame clones alone and is incomplete. The data show 150,000 to 200,000 clones, 86% seen once. This CDR3 has 14 residues. V gave up 4 bases and J gave up 2 bases, with 12 bases separating them. Germline CDR1 reads SGHTA; CDR2 reads FQGNSA. The gene calls are TRBV7-2 and TRBJ2-7, with D perhaps matching TRBD1 (5 bases). The sample comprised peripheral blood. This clonotype originated in a woman between 70 and 85 years old with acute or convalescent COVID-19. The CDR3 sequence is CASSSKAGPYEQYF. CDR3 DNA sequence: TGTGCCAGCAGCTCAAAAGCAGGGCCCTACGAGCAGTACTTC.